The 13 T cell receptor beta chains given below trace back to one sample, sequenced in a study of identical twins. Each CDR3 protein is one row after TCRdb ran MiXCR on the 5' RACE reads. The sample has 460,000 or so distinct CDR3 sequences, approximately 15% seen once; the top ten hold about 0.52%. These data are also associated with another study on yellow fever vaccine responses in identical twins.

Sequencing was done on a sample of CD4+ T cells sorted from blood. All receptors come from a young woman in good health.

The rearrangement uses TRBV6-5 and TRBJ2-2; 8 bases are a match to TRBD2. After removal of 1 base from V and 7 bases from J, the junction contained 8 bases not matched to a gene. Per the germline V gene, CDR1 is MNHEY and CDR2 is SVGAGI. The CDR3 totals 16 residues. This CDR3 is CASSYWAAGAVGELFF. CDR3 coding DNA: TGTGCCAGCAGTTACTGGGCAGCGGGAGCAGTCGGGGAGCTGTTTTTT.

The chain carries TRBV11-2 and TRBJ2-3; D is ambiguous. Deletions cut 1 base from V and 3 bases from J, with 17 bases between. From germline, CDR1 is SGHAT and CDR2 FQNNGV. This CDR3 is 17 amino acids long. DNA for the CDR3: TGTGCCAGCAGCTTAGGGATCGACGTGCTGAGAACAGATACGCAGTATTTT. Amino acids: CASSLGIDVLRTDTQYF.

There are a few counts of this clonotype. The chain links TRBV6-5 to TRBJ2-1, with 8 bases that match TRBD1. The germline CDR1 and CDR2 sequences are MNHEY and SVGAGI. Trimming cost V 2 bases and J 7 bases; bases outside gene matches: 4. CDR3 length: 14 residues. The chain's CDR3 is CASSYGQGLNEQFF. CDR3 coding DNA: TGTGCCAGCAGTTACGGACAGGGTCTAAATGAGCAGTTCTTC.

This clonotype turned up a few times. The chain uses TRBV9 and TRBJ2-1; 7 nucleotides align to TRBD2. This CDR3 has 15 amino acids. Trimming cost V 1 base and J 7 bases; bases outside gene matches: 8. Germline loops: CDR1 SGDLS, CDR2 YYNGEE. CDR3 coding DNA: TGTGCCAGCAGCGTACTTGGTAATAGCGGGAATGAGCAGTTCTTC. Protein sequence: CASSVLGNSGNEQFF.

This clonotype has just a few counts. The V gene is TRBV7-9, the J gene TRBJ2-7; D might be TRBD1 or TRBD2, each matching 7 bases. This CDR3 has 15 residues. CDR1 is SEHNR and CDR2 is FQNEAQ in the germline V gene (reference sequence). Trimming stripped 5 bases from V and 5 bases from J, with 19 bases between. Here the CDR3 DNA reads TGTGCCAGCAGCCCAGGGGGAGGGTTGTCCGACGAGCAGTACTTC. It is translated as CASSPGGGLSDEQYF.

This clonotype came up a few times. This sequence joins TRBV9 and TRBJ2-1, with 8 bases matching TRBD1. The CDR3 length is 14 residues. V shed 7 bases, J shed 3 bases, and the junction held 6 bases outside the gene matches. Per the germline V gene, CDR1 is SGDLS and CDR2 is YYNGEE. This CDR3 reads CASGQGPDYNEQFF. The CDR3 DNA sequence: TGTGCCAGCGGACAGGGACCGGACTACAATGAGCAGTTCTTC.

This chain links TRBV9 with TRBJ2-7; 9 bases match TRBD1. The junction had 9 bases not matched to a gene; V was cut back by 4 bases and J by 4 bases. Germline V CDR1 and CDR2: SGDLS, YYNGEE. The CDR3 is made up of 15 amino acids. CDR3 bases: TGTGCCAGCAGCCCGCTGGGACAGGGCTTTTACGAGCAGTACTTC. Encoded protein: CASSPLGQGFYEQYF.

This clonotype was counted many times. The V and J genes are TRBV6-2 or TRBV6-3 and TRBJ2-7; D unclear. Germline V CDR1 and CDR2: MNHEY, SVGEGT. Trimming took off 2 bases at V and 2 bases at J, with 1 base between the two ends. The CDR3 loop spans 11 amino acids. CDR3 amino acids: CASSYTYEQYF. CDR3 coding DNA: TGTGCCAGCAGTTACACCTACGAGCAGTACTTC.

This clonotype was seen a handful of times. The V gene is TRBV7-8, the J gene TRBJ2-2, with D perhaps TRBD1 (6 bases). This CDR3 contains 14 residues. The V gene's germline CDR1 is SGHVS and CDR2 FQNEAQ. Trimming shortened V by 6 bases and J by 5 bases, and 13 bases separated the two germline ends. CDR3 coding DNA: TGTGCCAGCAGGCCAAATACAGGGACCGGGGAGCTGTTTTTT. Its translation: CASRPNTGTGELFF.

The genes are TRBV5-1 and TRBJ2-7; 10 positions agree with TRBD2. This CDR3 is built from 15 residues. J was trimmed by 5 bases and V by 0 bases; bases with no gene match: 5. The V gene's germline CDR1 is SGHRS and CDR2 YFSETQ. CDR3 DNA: TGCGCCAGCAGCTTGGGGCTAGCGGGAGCGGACGAGCAGTACTTC. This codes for CASSLGLAGADEQYF.

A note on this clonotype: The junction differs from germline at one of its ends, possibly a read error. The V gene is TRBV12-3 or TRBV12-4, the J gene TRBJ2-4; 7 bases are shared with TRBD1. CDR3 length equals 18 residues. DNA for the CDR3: TGTACCAGCAGTTTAGGAGAGGGTAGGGGGCTGGGCAAAAACATTCAGTACTTC. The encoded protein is CTSSLGEGRGLGKNIQYF.

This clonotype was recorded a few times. Here the CDR3 DNA reads TGTGCCAGCAGGGGTCCGGGTAGGACTGAAGCTTTCTTT. This translates into CASRGPGRTEAFF. The V call is TRBV28, the J call TRBJ1-1; no reliable D call. CDR3 length equals 13 residues. Trimming pared 6 bases from V and 5 bases from J, leaving 13 bases between. Germline CDR1 is MDHEN and CDR2 is SYDVKM.

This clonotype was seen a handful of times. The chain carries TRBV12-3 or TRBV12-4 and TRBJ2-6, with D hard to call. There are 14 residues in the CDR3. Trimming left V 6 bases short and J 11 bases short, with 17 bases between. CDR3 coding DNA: TGTGCCAGCAGCCCCCCGGAAACACAGTACGTCCTGACTTTC. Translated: CASSPPETQYVLTF.